A single sample is the source of the 21 T cell receptor beta chains below, sequenced in a study of EBV T-cell therapy then PD-1 blockade in nasopharyngeal carcinoma. This sample's treatment: AdE1-LMPpoly-expanded autologous EBV-specific T-cell therapy followed by anti-PD-1 nivolumab. No antigens are known for them. Sequencing was performed with immunoSEQ multiplex PCR; in TCRdb, only in-frame clones are kept and a portion is missing. In the table there are some 17,000 clones, roughly 88% of which are singletons. The sample was CD8+ T cells from blood, taken at day 0 from a patient whose treatment included autologous EBV-specific T cells and nivolumab. All receptors derive from a man aged 35 to 55 with nasopharyngeal carcinoma.

This clone occurred once. The chain employs TRBV4-1 and TRBJ2-4; the D gene is possibly TRBD2 (7 bases). Trimming shortened V by 1 base and J by 8 bases, and 9 bases separated the two germline ends. This CDR3 comprises 13 residues. Per the germline V gene, CDR1 is MGHRA and CDR2 is YSYEKL. Here the CDR3 reads CASSQGGGDIQYF. CDR3 DNA: TGCGCCAGCAGCCAAGGAGGGGGGGACATTCAGTACTTC.

The sample holds one count of this clone. The chain carries TRBV3-1 (or the pseudogene TRBV3-2) and TRBJ1-6; a possible D gene is TRBD1 (5 bases). Trimming left V 0 bases short and J 7 bases short, with 10 bases between. This CDR3 is 15 amino acids long. Germline V gene lookup returns CDR1 LGHDT and CDR2 YNNKEL (reference sequence). The chain's CDR3 is CASSQDWGVNSPLHF. The CDR3 DNA reads as TGTGCCAGCAGCCAAGATTGGGGGGTGAATTCACCCCTCCACTTT.

The V gene is TRBV6-5, the J gene TRBJ2-2, with TRBD1 matching 10 bases. CDR1 is MNHEY, CDR2 SVGAGI, per germline. The CDR3 covers 15 residues. V gave up 6 bases and J gave up 5 bases; unmatched junction bases: 6. The CDR3 spells CASRAGTGETGELFF. The CDR3 coding sequence is TGTGCCAGCAGGGCCGGGACAGGGGAGACCGGGGAGCTGTTTTTT.

The chain combines TRBV30 with TRBJ2-7; 10 bases match TRBD2. The CDR3 has 14 amino acids. Germline V CDR1 and CDR2: GTSNPN, SVGIG (reference sequence). Trimming at V came to 5 bases and at J to 2 bases, leaving 6 bases not matched to a gene. The CDR3 nucleotides read TGTGCCTGGTCACCCGGGACTAGCGCCTACGAGCAGTACTTC. Translation: CAWSPGTSAYEQYF.

This sequence joins TRBV24-1 and TRBJ2-1; perhaps TRBD1 as D (6 bases). CDR1 is KGHDR and CDR2 is SFDVKD in the germline V gene. The CDR3 consists of 15 residues. V was trimmed by 3 bases and J by 4 bases, leaving 12 bases between them. The CDR3: CATSDLDRSYNEQFF. The CDR3 nucleotides are TGTGCCACCAGTGATCTCGACAGGAGTTACAATGAGCAGTTCTTC.

The sample holds one count of this clone. V usage is TRBV7-8 and J usage is TRBJ2-7; D call uncertain. The V gene's germline CDR1 is SGHVS and CDR2 FQNEAQ. V was trimmed by 2 bases and J by 0 bases, leaving 8 bases between them. The CDR3 totals 14 residues. The CDR3 DNA sequence: TGTGCCAGCAGCTTAAGGCCAAGCTCCTACGAGCAGTACTTC. The encoded protein is CASSLRPSSYEQYF.

The V call is TRBV7-3, the J call TRBJ2-2; TRBD2 aligns across 11 bases. V lost 5 bases and J lost 2; bases outside the gene matches: 13. CDR1 is SGHTA and CDR2 is FQGTGA in the germline V gene. This CDR3 is built from 19 residues. The CDR3 is CASSPPGLAGGLNTGELFF. In nucleotides, the CDR3 is TGTGCCAGCAGCCCCCCGGGGCTAGCGGGGGGCCTCAACACCGGGGAGCTGTTTTTT.

The rearrangement links TRBV7-2 to TRBJ2-7; D might be TRBD1 (6 bases). This CDR3 comprises 16 residues. With 1 base removed from V and 0 bases from J, the gap between germline ends came to 13 bases. Germline CDR1 is SGHTA and CDR2 is FQGNSA. CDR3 DNA sequence: TGTGCCAGCAGCTTAGTTATGAGGGGGAGCTCCTACGAGCAGTACTTC. Protein: CASSLVMRGSSYEQYF.

This chain links TRBV4-2 with TRBJ2-5; TRBD1 is a possible D gene (5 bases). CDR3 length: 15 amino acids. Trimming pared 1 base from V and 0 bases from J, leaving 9 bases between. Germline CDR1 reads LGHNA; CDR2 reads YNFKEQ. The CDR3 region is CASSQGLGDQETQYF. CDR3 in DNA: TGTGCCAGCAGCCAAGGATTAGGGGACCAAGAGACCCAGTACTTC.

This clone rates as medium-sized. V gene TRBV7-2 combines with J gene TRBJ2-7, with 11 bases matching TRBD2. V lost 5 bases to trimming and J lost 6 bases; unmatched junction nucleotides: 6. Germline lookup yields CDR1 SGHTA and CDR2 FQGNSA. The CDR3 is made up of 14 amino acids. CDR3 nucleotide sequence: TGTGCCAGCAGCAGACTAGCGGGGACGGTCGAGCAGTACTTC. This encodes CASSRLAGTVEQYF.

A note on this clone: The junction shows a germline mismatch at one end, possibly a read error. This chain joins TRBV4-2 and TRBJ2-1; TRBD2 matches 9 bases. The CDR3 runs to 17 residues. Germline values: CDR1 LGHNA, CDR2 YNFKEQ. CDR3 in DNA: TGTGCCGGCAGCCAAGATGAGAGCGGGGGGCCCTACAATGAGCAGTTCTTC. It codes for CAGSQDESGGPYNEQFF.

V and J are TRBV2 and TRBJ1-1, with D possibly TRBD1 on 5 matching bases. Germline values: CDR1 SNHLY, CDR2 FYNNEI. V was clipped by 9 bases and J by 5 bases, with 13 bases between them. This CDR3 is built from 12 residues. The CDR3 region has the DNA TGTGCCAGTCGCGGGGACCGGACTGAAGCTTTCTTT. Its protein product is CASRGDRTEAFF.

The V call is TRBV7-9, the J call TRBJ1-1; TRBD1 is a possible D gene (6 bases). V dropped 5 bases and J dropped 6 bases, with 19 bases sitting between them. CDR1 and CDR2 (germline): SEHNR, FQNEAQ (reference sequence). There are 15 residues in the CDR3. The CDR3 DNA reads TGTGCCAGCAGCCGAACGGGGGGCCCGGGGGCTGAAGCTTTCTTT. It encodes CASSRTGGPGAEAFF. Full variable domain (missing parts from reference TRBV7-9 and TRBJ1-1): DTGVSQNPRHKITKRGQNVTFRCDPISEHNRLYWYRQTLGQGPEFLTYFQNEAQLEKSRLLSDRFSAERPKGSFSTLEIQRTEQGDSAMYLCASSRTGGPGAEAFFGQGTRLTVV.

V is TRBV11-2 and J is TRBJ2-1; 15 bases map to TRBD2. V lost 5 bases, J lost 4 bases, and 9 bases stayed unmatched. In germline, CDR1 is SGHAT, CDR2 FQNNGV. The CDR3 totals 18 residues. This chain's CDR3 is CASSPGLGLAGGYNEQFF. CDR3 sequence (DNA): TGTGCCAGCAGCCCCGGACTCGGACTAGCGGGGGGGTACAATGAGCAGTTCTTC.

The V and J genes are TRBV6-1 and TRBJ2-7; the D gene is possibly TRBD2 (5 bases). V was clipped by 2 bases and J by 0 bases, with 14 bases between them. CDR3 length: 16 residues. Germline CDR1 is MNHNS and CDR2 is SASEGT. CDR3 nucleotides: TGTGCCAGCAGTGAATCGAGCGGAGTGAGCTCCTACGAGCAGTACTTC. This gives the protein CASSESSGVSSYEQYF.

In its sample, this clone was seen a few times. At the DNA level, this CDR3 is encoded by other sequences in the same sample as well. The chain combines TRBV3-1 (or the pseudogene TRBV3-2) with TRBJ1-3, with TRBD1 matching 7 bases. Trimming removed 6 bases from V and 7 bases from J; junction bases left unmatched: 3. The CDR3 is made up of 12 amino acids. Germline CDR1 and CDR2: LGHDT and YNNKEL (reference sequence). The CDR3 protein is CASSPTGNTIYF. The CDR3 DNA reads TGTGCCAGCAGTCCGACAGGGAACACCATATATTTT.

This chain joins TRBV4-2 and TRBJ1-5; 11 positions match TRBD1. After removal of 0 bases from V and 7 bases from J, the junction contained 5 bases not matched to a gene. Germline V gene sequence: CDR1 LGHNA, CDR2 YNFKEQ. The CDR3 sequence is 16 residues long. The CDR3 bases are TGTGCCAGCAGCCAAGATGAGGGACAGGGGGAGCAGCCCCAGCATTTT. This translates into CASSQDEGQGEQPQHF.

The rearrangement joins TRBV9 to TRBJ2-7, with a possible D match to TRBD2 (6 bases). Germline CDR1 reads SGDLS; CDR2 reads YYNGEE. V was trimmed by 2 bases and J by 6 bases, leaving 12 bases between them. This CDR3 has 13 amino acids. The DNA for the CDR3 is TGTGCCAGCAGCGTTGGGGACTCCACCGAGCAGTACTTC. It translates to CASSVGDSTEQYF.

The chain employs TRBV9 and TRBJ1-3, with D hard to call. V lost 4 bases and J 0 bases, leaving 11 bases between the germline ends. CDR1 and CDR2 from the germline V gene are SGDLS and YYNGEE. The CDR3 spans 15 residues. The CDR3 here is CASSPRRVSGNTIYF. The DNA for the CDR3 is TGTGCCAGCAGCCCCCGAAGGGTCTCTGGAAACACCATATATTTT.

V and J are TRBV7-2 and TRBJ1-6; D might be TRBD1 (5 bases). Trimming stripped 2 bases from V and 7 bases from J, with 15 bases between. Germline CDR1 SGHTA, CDR2 FQGNSA. This CDR3 comprises 16 residues. This CDR3 reads CASSLNRGSPNSPLHF. The CDR3 bases are TGTGCCAGCAGCTTAAATAGGGGCAGCCCAAATTCACCCCTCCACTTT. Filled out from reference TRBV7-2 and TRBJ1-6, the complete variable domain reads GAGVSQSPSNKVTEKGKDVELRCDPISGHTALYWYRQSLGQGLEFLIYFQGNSAPDKSGLPSDRFSAERTGGSVSTLTIQRTQQEDSAVYLCASSLNRGSPNSPLHFGNGTRLTVT.

The chain uses TRBV19 and TRBJ2-7; 8 bases agree with TRBD1. The ends lost 5 bases at V and 2 bases at J; junction bases unmatched: 2. This CDR3 comprises 13 residues. Germline CDR1 and CDR2: LNHDA and SQIVND (reference sequence). The CDR3 region is CASSPGQAYEQYF. For the CDR3, the DNA is TGTGCCAGTAGTCCGGGACAGGCCTACGAGCAGTACTTC. Based on the CDR3 plus reference TRBV19 and TRBJ2-7, the full variable domain is DGGITQSPKYLFRKEGQNVTLSCEQNLNHDAMYWYRQDPGQGLRLIYYSQIVNDFQKGDIAEGYSVSREKKESFPLTVTSAQKNPTAFYLCASSPGQAYEQYFGPGTRLTVT.